Shown below are 10 T cell receptor beta chains from a single sample sequenced in a study of cytomegalovirus exposure and HLA in healthy donors. Only in-frame clones appear in the TCRdb table, and some are missing; sequencing was by immunoSEQ multiplex PCR. The table records under 400,000 clones, 75% to 90% of them present only once. Sequenced: PBMCs. These receptors all stem from a woman in her late teens or twenties in good health and CMV-seronegative.

V gene TRBV7-9 combines with J gene TRBJ2-1; TRBD2 might be the D (6 bases). The CDR3 contains 14 residues. Germline V gene data show CDR1 as SEHNR and CDR2 as FQNEAQ (reference sequence). Trimming shortened V by 1 base and J by 3 bases, and 7 bases separated the two germline ends. The CDR3 spells CASSLVGGYNEQFF. CDR3 DNA: TGTGCCAGCAGCTTAGTGGGGGGCTACAATGAGCAGTTCTTC.

J is TRBJ1-2 and V is TRBV30; D might be TRBD1 (5 bases). Trimming removed 4 bases from V and 4 bases from J, with 10 bases in between. Germline V gives CDR1 GTSNPN, CDR2 SVGIG (reference sequence). This CDR3 spans 12 amino acids. The CDR3 DNA reads TGTGCCTGGACGGGGGGGATCTATGGCTACACCTTC. This codes for CAWTGGIYGYTF. The full variable domain, completed using reference TRBV30 and TRBJ1-2, is SQTIHQWPATLVQPVGSPLSLECTVEGTSNPNLYWYRQAAGRGLQLLFYSVGIGQISSEVPQNLSASRPQDRQFILSSKKLLLSDSGFYLCAWTGGIYGYTFGSGTRLTVV.

On this clone: Other DNA sequences from this sample encode an identical CDR3 as well. This chain uses TRBV7-6 with TRBJ1-1, with 10 bases that match TRBD1. Germline V CDR1 and CDR2: SGHVS, FNYEAQ. The V gene end was trimmed by 5 bases and the J gene end by 0 bases; junction bases not matched to a gene: 3. There are 15 residues in the CDR3. CDR3: CASSPGQGMNTEAFF. The CDR3 DNA reads as TGTGCCAGCAGCCCGGGACAGGGGATGAACACTGAAGCTTTCTTT.

The chain carries TRBV10-2 and TRBJ2-3; tentatively, D is TRBD2 (5 bases). Germline CDR1 WSHSY, CDR2 SAAADI. CDR3 length equals 14 residues. V dropped 6 bases and J dropped 5 bases, with 15 bases sitting between them. CDR3 coding DNA: TGCGCCAGCAGGAGAGGGCCGGACGGAGATACGCAGTATTTT. Translated: CASRRGPDGDTQYF.

The chain uses TRBV27 and TRBJ2-5; 9 nucleotides align to TRBD1. Germline CDR1 MNHEY, CDR2 SMNVEV (reference sequence). The length of the CDR3 is 15 residues. With V trimmed by 1 base and J by 1 base, 1 base remained unmatched. The CDR3 spells CASSLWGQGQETQYF. For the CDR3, the DNA is TGTGCCAGCAGTTTATGGGGACAGGGCCAAGAGACCCAGTACTTC.

The chain uses TRBV9 and TRBJ2-3, with a tentative D call TRBD2 (5 bases). CDR3 size: 15 residues. V lost 2 bases and J 2 bases, leaving 12 bases between the germline ends. Per germline, CDR1 SGDLS and CDR2 YYNGEE. CDR3 loop: CASSVGGSHTDTQYF. DNA for the CDR3: TGTGCCAGCAGCGTGGGCGGGTCACACACAGATACGCAGTATTTT.

V and J are TRBV4-2 and TRBJ2-7; 8 bases map to TRBD1. This CDR3 contains 15 residues. V shed 2 bases and J 4 bases; nucleotides not matched to a gene: 7. Germline V lookup: CDR1 LGHNA, CDR2 YNFKEQ. The CDR3 is CASSQTGTGFYEQYF. DNA for the CDR3: TGTGCCAGCAGCCAAACCGGGACAGGCTTTTACGAGCAGTACTTC.

This chain connects TRBV14 to TRBJ2-1, with D perhaps TRBD1 (6 bases). The germline CDR1 and CDR2 sequences are SGHDN and FVKESK. The V and J ends lost 4 bases and 5 bases respectively, with 12 bases between them. The CDR3 runs 14 residues. The CDR3 protein is CASSPQGPNNEQFF. The CDR3 nucleotides read TGTGCCAGCAGCCCACAGGGACCTAACAATGAGCAGTTCTTC.

The chain recombines TRBV18 with TRBJ2-7; D is possibly TRBD1 (5 bases). Germline V gives CDR1 KGHSH, CDR2 LQKENI. CDR3 length: 12 amino acids. The V gene lost 3 bases and the J gene lost 10 bases, with 13 bases spanning the gap. The CDR3 loop reads CASSPASRDQYF. The CDR3 coding sequence is TGTGCCAGCTCACCGGCATCCAGGGATCAGTACTTC.

This clone was seen a handful of times. The V gene is TRBV7-9, the J gene TRBJ1-2, with D possibly TRBD1 on 5 matching bases. V was trimmed by 8 bases and J by 2 bases, leaving 15 bases between them. Germline CDR1 SEHNR, CDR2 FQNEAQ (reference sequence). This CDR3 is built from 14 residues. The CDR3 nucleotides are TGTGCCAGCGTCCCGGGGGAAGGGAACTATGGCTACACCTTC. Its protein product is CASVPGEGNYGYTF.